This TCR beta chain was captured by sequencing in a study of shared clonotypes between healthy human individuals. This clone occurred a few times. J was trimmed by 12 bases and V by 4 bases; bases with no gene match: 6. Germline V CDR1 and CDR2: SGHNT, YYREEE (reference sequence). The CDR3 has 12 amino acids. Donors included only healthy HIV-negative adults lacking recent acute infections or vaccinations. CD4+ cells underwent separation, giving CD45RA+ naive and CD45RA-negative memory subsets. Profiling relied on immunoSEQ multiplex PCR, and the TCRdb table lists in-frame clones only, not all of them. The sample holds some 1,100,000 clones, 78% seen once.

The chain carries TRBV5-4 and TRBJ2-1, with TRBD1 matching over 8 bases. This clonotype originated in a man aged 18 to 29 in good health. Some clones in this sample may be carry-over from other donors' samples. Sequences were obtained from memory CD4+ T cells from PBMCs. Sample subset: CD45RA-negative fraction. The CDR3 protein is CASSPDRDGQFF. DNA of the CDR3: TGTGCCAGCAGCCCGGACAGGGATGGGCAGTTCTTC.